This entry lists 31 T cell receptor beta chains sequenced from one sample in a study of CD8+CD57+ T cells in acquired aplastic anemia. TCR beta VDJ combinations and CDR3 sequences were profiled from genomic DNA. TCRdb reprocessed the reads with MiXCR, giving one entry per CDR3 protein. The sample includes around 150,000 distinct CDR3 sequences, roughly 45% of them seen just once. The sample consisted of sorted CD4+, CD8+, or CD8+CD57+ T cells (not recorded which) from PBMCs. The receptors come from a human donor in good health.

The sample holds many counts of this clonotype. The rearrangement joins TRBV11-3 to TRBJ2-7; tentatively, D is TRBD1 or TRBD2 (5 bases each). CDR1 is SGHNT and CDR2 is YENEEA in the germline V gene. V dropped 9 bases and J dropped 5 bases, with 14 bases sitting between them. CDR3 length: 12 amino acids. The CDR3 nucleotides are TGTGCCAGTAGCCCCGGGGCGGACGAGCAGTACTTC. Encoded protein: CASSPGADEQYF.

As concerns this clonotype: Being one base from a much bigger clone, this may be a read error. This is likely a read error, given that the CDR3 carries no conserved phenylalanine or tryptophan at its end. This chain uses TRBV6-5 with TRBJ2-7; 8 bases agree with TRBD2. CDR3 length: 17 amino acids. V lost 0 bases to trimming and J lost 0 bases; unmatched junction nucleotides: 7. Germline V lookup: CDR1 MNHEY, CDR2 SVGAGI. The CDR3 nucleotides are TGTGCCAGCAGTTACTCTCGACCCGGGACTAGCTCCTACGAGCAGTACCTC. It encodes CASSYSRPGTSSYEQYL.

The chain joins TRBV10-3 to TRBJ2-5; maybe TRBD2 (5 bases). Germline lookup yields CDR1 ENHRY and CDR2 SYGVKD. This CDR3 has 11 residues. V lost 3 bases and J lost 7, with 6 bases in between. The CDR3 region has the DNA TGTGCCATCAGTGAAAGCGGGACCCAGTACTTC. Encoded protein: CAISESGTQYF.

This chain connects TRBV15 to TRBJ2-7, with 8 bases aligning to TRBD1. With V trimmed by 8 bases and J by 10 bases, 10 bases remained unmatched. The CDR3 is 12 amino acids. Per germline, CDR1 LNHNV and CDR2 YYDKDF (reference sequence). The CDR3, as DNA: TGTGCCACCCACTTCGGGACAGGCCCTCAGTACTTC. Its protein is CATHFGTGPQYF.

This clonotype occurred a few times. This chain connects TRBV7-9 to TRBJ1-5; a weak D match, TRBD1 (5 bases). CDR1 SEHNR and CDR2 FQNEAQ come from the germline V gene (reference sequence). The germline V and J ends were trimmed by 5 bases and 7 bases, with 9 bases remaining between them. CDR3 length equals 12 residues. CDR3 amino acids: CASSRGEQPQHF. CDR3 sequence (DNA): TGTGCCAGCAGCCGGGGGGAACAGCCCCAGCATTTT.

This clonotype has just a few counts. The chain links TRBV30 to TRBJ2-1; 9 bases map to TRBD2. Germline loops: CDR1 GTSNPN, CDR2 SVGIG (reference sequence). There are 14 residues in the CDR3. The junction had 9 bases not matched to a gene; V was cut back by 3 bases and J by 9 bases. The CDR3 reads CAWSSGTSSGEQFF. In DNA form, the CDR3 reads TGTGCCTGGAGCTCCGGGACTAGCTCTGGTGAGCAGTTCTTC.

This clonotype was found many times. The V gene is TRBV5-1, the J gene TRBJ1-2, with D unclear. Deletions cut 4 bases from V and 4 bases from J, with 14 bases between. The CDR3 spans 14 residues. CDR1 is SGHRS and CDR2 is YFSETQ in the germline V gene. The DNA of the CDR3 is TGCGCCAGCAGCCCCTCGGCGGGTGGCTATGGCTACACCTTC. Translation: CASSPSAGGYGYTF.

This clonotype was found many times. V is TRBV6-1 and J is TRBJ2-7; weak D call: TRBD2 (6 bases). CDR1 and CDR2 from the germline V gene are MNHNS and SASEGT. V gave up 6 bases and J gave up 1 base, with 13 bases separating them. The length of the CDR3 is 14 residues. Here the CDR3 reads CASRTGTWSYEQYF. CDR3 DNA: TGTGCCAGCAGGACCGGGACTTGGTCCTACGAGCAGTACTTC.

This chain joins TRBV11-1 and TRBJ2-1, with TRBD1 identical over 9 bases. Germline V gene data show CDR1 as SGHAT and CDR2 as FQDESV (reference sequence). The V gene end was trimmed by 5 bases and the J gene end by 5 bases; junction bases not matched to a gene: 13. The CDR3 length is 17 residues. The CDR3 DNA follows: TGTGCCAGCAGCCTCCGGGAGCCGGGACAGGGAAACAATGAGCAGTTCTTC. This encodes CASSLREPGQGNNEQFF.

This clonotype occurred once. V is TRBV7-2 and J is TRBJ2-2; D is uncertain. The CDR3 is made up of 11 amino acids. Trimming shortened V by 5 bases and J by 6 bases, and 4 bases separated the two germline ends. Germline assignment: CDR1 SGHTA and CDR2 FQGNSA. The CDR3 DNA is TGTGCCAGCAGCAGTCCCGGGGAGCTGTTTTTT. Its translation is CASSSPGELFF.

V is TRBV7-9 and J is TRBJ1-1, with D perhaps matching TRBD1 (5 bases). V gave up 5 bases and J gave up 3 bases, with 10 bases separating them. Germline loops: CDR1 SEHNR, CDR2 FQNEAQ (reference sequence). CDR3 length: 13 amino acids. As DNA, the CDR3 is TGTGCCAGCAGCCATAGGGGTGACACTGAAGCTTTCTTT. It codes for CASSHRGDTEAFF. The variable domain in full, with the rest retrieved from reference TRBV7-9 and TRBJ1-1, is DTGVSQNPRHKITKRGQNVTFRCDPISEHNRLYWYRQTLGQGPEFLTYFQNEAQLEKSRLLSDRFSAERPKGSFSTLEIQRTEQGDSAMYLCASSHRGDTEAFFGQGTRLTVV.

The chain uses TRBV25-1 and TRBJ1-2; D may be TRBD1 (6 bases). There are 13 residues in the CDR3. Germline V gene data show CDR1 as MGHDK and CDR2 as SYGVNS. Trimming shortened V by 2 bases and J by 6 bases, and 10 bases separated the two germline ends. The DNA for the CDR3 is TGTGCCAGCAGTGAAAGCACAGGGAATGGCTACACCTTC. This sequence encodes CASSESTGNGYTF.

Regarding this clonotype: Relative to the germline gene, one junction end is altered; a read error may explain this. J is TRBJ2-6 and V is TRBV24-1, with 7 bases lining up with TRBD1. This CDR3 has 13 amino acids. The germline CDR1 and CDR2 sequences are KGHDR and SFDVKD. CDR3 sequence (DNA): TGTGCCGCCAGTGTGCAGGGGGACAACGTCCTGACTTTC. This gives the protein CAASVQGDNVLTF.

This clonotype was counted ten times or more. This chain joins TRBV19 and TRBJ1-2; D unresolved. CDR1 is LNHDA, CDR2 SQIVND, per germline (reference sequence). Trimming stripped 7 bases from V and 2 bases from J, with 20 bases between. The CDR3 extends over 16 amino acids. CDR3 in DNA: TGTGCCAGTATTGAGACTGGCGGCAGCAGGAACTATGGCTACACCTTC. It specifies CASIETGGSRNYGYTF.

The rearrangement links TRBV25-1 to TRBJ2-1; D is unclear. This CDR3 region has 17 residues. Looked up from germline, CDR1 is MGHDK and CDR2 is SYGVNS. The V end was cut by 3 bases, the J end by 0 bases, with 15 bases between. Written as DNA, the CDR3 is TGTGCCAGCAGTGATAAAAGGGCGTCGAGCTCCTACAATGAGCAGTTCTTC. Translating it yields CASSDKRASSSYNEQFF.

This clonotype was detected ten times or more. The rearrangement joins TRBV7-2 to TRBJ2-7, with D uncertain. Trimming shortened V by 3 bases and J by 1 base, and 10 bases separated the two germline ends. Looked up from germline, CDR1 is SGHTA and CDR2 is FQGNSA. The CDR3 spans 14 residues. Here the CDR3 reads CASSFAVGSYEQYF. In nucleotides, the CDR3 is TGTGCCAGCAGCTTTGCGGTAGGGTCCTACGAGCAGTACTTC.

This clonotype was detected many times. The gene calls are TRBV2 and TRBJ2-7, with D unclear. Germline values: CDR1 SNHLY, CDR2 FYNNEI. This CDR3 is 11 amino acids long. V shed 5 bases and J shed 6 bases, with 8 bases lying between them. The CDR3 nucleotides read TGTGCCAGCAGTACCCCCATCGAGCAGTACTTC. Translation: CASSTPIEQYF.

The chain recombines TRBV18 with TRBJ2-7; D possibly corresponds to TRBD2 (5 bases). Per germline, CDR1 KGHSH and CDR2 LQKENI. The CDR3 runs 15 residues. V was clipped by 1 base and J by 7 bases, with 17 bases between them. CDR3 loop: CASSPREKPGNEQYF. In DNA, the CDR3 is TGTGCCAGCTCACCACGGGAGAAACCGGGCAATGAGCAGTACTTC.

The chain links TRBV10-3 to TRBJ1-1, with D hard to call. This CDR3 comprises 14 residues. Per germline, CDR1 ENHRY and CDR2 SYGVKD. Trimming left V 0 bases short and J 3 bases short, with 8 bases between. This CDR3 is CAISESGGHTEAFF. The CDR3 region has the DNA TGTGCCATCAGTGAGTCGGGAGGCCACACTGAAGCTTTCTTT.

The chain combines TRBV15 with TRBJ2-3; 11 bases align to TRBD1. With 0 bases clipped from V and 5 bases from J, the junction kept 4 bases outside the gene matches. CDR1 and CDR2 from the germline V gene are LNHNV and YYDKDF (reference sequence). This CDR3 is 16 amino acids long. CDR3 nucleotide sequence: TGTGCCACCAGCAGAGAAGGGACAGGGGGTTTAGATACGCAGTATTTT. Translated: CATSREGTGGLDTQYF.

The J gene is TRBJ2-4, the V gene TRBV2; no clear D gene. V was shortened by 6 bases and J by 1 base, with 13 bases between the two germline ends. CDR3 length: 15 amino acids. Germline-derived CDR1 and CDR2 are SNHLY and FYNNEI. This CDR3 is CASSLNSGAKNIQYF. CDR3 DNA sequence: TGTGCCAGCAGCCTTAACTCTGGGGCCAAAAACATTCAGTACTTC.

The chain combines TRBV18 with TRBJ2-7, with TRBD2 matching over 10 bases. Looked up from germline, CDR1 is KGHSH and CDR2 is LQKENI. The CDR3 extends over 15 amino acids. V dropped 5 bases and J dropped 2; count of bases not matched to a gene: 6. The CDR3 spells CASSTSGRATYEQYF. The CDR3 coding sequence is TGTGCCAGCTCAACGAGCGGGAGGGCTACCTACGAGCAGTACTTC.

A few counts support this clonotype. A read error is possible here, since a much larger clone lies one base away. The V gene is TRBV19, the J gene TRBJ2-5; D ambiguous. Trimming cost V 6 bases and J 0 bases, with 11 bases left between them. The CDR3 has 14 residues. Germline values: CDR1 LNHDA, CDR2 SQIVND (reference sequence). In DNA form, the CDR3 reads TGTGCCAGTAGCCAGGAGAGGTACCAAGAGACCCAGTACTTC. Encoded protein: CASSQERYQETQYF.

The CDR3 DNA reads as TGTGCCAGTGACAGGGTTATAGGCAATGAGCAGTTCTTC. Protein sequence: CASDRVIGNEQFF. The chain couples TRBV2 to TRBJ2-1, with TRBD1 matching over 7 bases. V lost 9 bases and J lost 6; bases outside the gene matches: 8. This CDR3 is built from 13 residues. Germline CDR1 SNHLY, CDR2 FYNNEI.

The J gene is TRBJ1-1, the V gene TRBV7-9; no definite D call. Germline CDR1 and CDR2: SEHNR and FQNEAQ (reference sequence). The V and J ends lost 3 bases and 5 bases respectively, with 7 bases between them. The CDR3 has 12 amino acids. CDR3 in amino acids: CASSFRTTEAFF. The CDR3 nucleotides read TGTGCCAGCAGCTTTCGGACGACTGAAGCTTTCTTT.

This clonotype was recorded only once. The J gene is TRBJ1-6, the V gene TRBV7-6; possible D gene TRBD1, 5 bases. The CDR3 runs 16 residues. Per germline, CDR1 SGHVS and CDR2 FNYEAQ. The V and J ends lost 1 base and 5 bases respectively, with 12 bases between them. CDR3 nucleotide sequence: TGTGCCAGCAGCTTAGAAGGGCAGGGCCATAATTCACCCCTCCACTTT. It is translated as CASSLEGQGHNSPLHF. Full variable domain (rest looked up from reference TRBV7-6 and TRBJ1-6): GAGVSQSPRYKVTKRGQDVALRCDPISGHVSLYWYRQALGQGPEFLTYFNYEAQQDKSGLPNDRFSAERPEGSISTLTIQRTEQRDSAMYRCASSLEGQGHNSPLHFGNGTRLTVT.

Comment on this clonotype: A junction boundary mismatches the germline segment, possibly from a read error. The V call is TRBV12-3 or TRBV12-4, the J call TRBJ2-7; D unclear. This CDR3 comprises 15 residues. CDR3 loop: CASSLEAAVSYEQYF. The CDR3 DNA is TGTGCCAGCAGCTTAGAAGCAGCCGTTTCCTACGAGCAGTACTTC.

The V call is TRBV19, the J call TRBJ2-7; 9 nucleotides line up with TRBD1. The CDR3 is 15 residues long. Germline CDR1 LNHDA, CDR2 SQIVND (reference sequence). Trimming cost V 6 bases and J 5 bases; bases outside gene matches: 11. The CDR3 loop is CASSRTGTGRDEQYF. Written as DNA, the CDR3 is TGTGCCAGTAGCCGAACCGGGACAGGGAGGGACGAGCAGTACTTC.

J is TRBJ2-3 and V is TRBV10-3, with D possibly matching TRBD2 (6 bases). There are 17 residues in the CDR3. Per germline, CDR1 ENHRY and CDR2 SYGVKD. With 4 bases removed from V and 2 bases from J, the gap between germline ends came to 19 bases. The CDR3 is CAISVTEGLHSTDTQYF. In nucleotides, the CDR3 is TGTGCCATCAGTGTAACGGAGGGACTCCATTCCACAGATACGCAGTATTTT.

The V call is TRBV11-2, the J call TRBJ1-1, with 7 positions matching TRBD1. Per germline, CDR1 SGHAT and CDR2 FQNNGV. The CDR3 covers 23 residues. Losses at the gene ends were 1 base for V and 3 bases for J; bases not matched to a gene: 29. The CDR3 is CASSLVGGFIWSDHTGAHTEAFF. CDR3 sequence (DNA): TGTGCCAGCAGCTTAGTTGGGGGATTTATTTGGTCTGACCACACAGGGGCGCACACTGAAGCTTTCTTT.

The chain has TRBV7-8 and TRBJ1-1; 8 nucleotides match TRBD1. The V and J ends lost 1 base and 3 bases, in that order; junction bases with no gene match: 4. The CDR3 is 15 residues long. Germline V lookup: CDR1 SGHVS, CDR2 FQNEAQ. CDR3: CASSLEQGVDTEAFF. The DNA for the CDR3 is TGTGCCAGCAGCTTAGAACAGGGGGTGGACACTGAAGCTTTCTTT.